This TCR beta chain was profiled in a study of cytomegalovirus exposure and HLA in healthy donors. General observations from the study: An apparent linkage of common viral pathogens to several of the most significant clusters emerged in a later analysis. An analysis was carried out later, and it reportedly showed fewer N-insertions in an Asian-associated ancestry cluster than the roughly 670-donor mean.

Concerning this clone itself: What it binds is unknown.

It was with 60 Vbeta and 13 Jbeta primers that the PCR ran. TCRdb keeps only in-frame clones here, not all; method: immunoSEQ multiplex PCR. The table records roughly 110,000 clones, approximately 79% of them present only once. The CDR3 loop spans 15 amino acids. Germline V gives CDR1 MNHEY, CDR2 SVGAGI. V trimming: 0 bases; J trimming: 7 bases; junction bases outside the gene matches: 7. This sequence joins TRBV6-5 and TRBJ2-7, with TRBD2 matching over 9 bases. The sequenced sample was PBMCs. The TCR comes from a man younger than 35 in good health and CMV-seronegative. For the CDR3, the DNA is TGTGCCAGCAGTTACTCCGGCGGGGGGGCCTGGGAGCAGTACTTC. As protein: CASSYSGGGAWEQYF.